One T cell receptor beta chain is described in this entry. Its specificity is unknown. V shed 10 bases and J shed 4 bases, with 11 bases lying between them. Germline-derived CDR1 and CDR2 are MGHDK and SYGVNS. The CDR3 covers 12 residues. The single heparinised draw taken from each donor contained about 100 mL of blood on average. Expressed TCRB transcripts were sequenced, since all the RNA that had been isolated was reverse transcribed. Repertoires were generated with immunoSEQ multiplex PCR, while TCRdb's copy carries only in-frame clones and drops some. In the table there are some 400,000 clones, approximately 15% of which are singletons. The data stem from a study of beta chain features in type 1 diabetes. Findings and caveats of the study: Unsettled here was the matter of whether HLA type influences TCRB rearrangement. The study found that naive, central memory and Treg TCRB repertoires appeared more similar in patients than in healthy donors.

Sequences were obtained from naive CD4+ T cells from blood. This TCR derives from a woman aged 18-35 years in good health. The chain joins TRBV25-1 to TRBJ1-3, with D possibly TRBD1 on 6 matching bases. The CDR3 coding sequence is TGTGCCAAGCCGGGACACGGAAACACCATATATTTT. It is translated as CAKPGHGNTIYF.